This T cell receptor beta chain emerged from a study of T cell changes during pregnancy in multiple sclerosis. Sequencing was performed with immunoSEQ multiplex PCR; in TCRdb, only in-frame clones are kept and a portion is missing. The sample shows 110,000 or so clones, approximately 95% of them seen only once. The CDR3 is made up of 16 amino acids. Germline-derived CDR1 and CDR2 are MNHNY and SVGAGI (reference sequence). The ends lost 2 bases at V and 3 bases at J; junction bases unmatched: 7. The rearrangement links TRBV6-6 to TRBJ2-7, with 10 bases aligning to TRBD1. The receptor's source is a female donor with multiple sclerosis, enrolled in a pregnancy study. The source material was peripheral blood, sampled before pregnancy. CDR3 nucleotides: TGTGCCAGCAGTTACGGACAGGGGGGCTTCCACTACGAGCAGTACTTC. Encoded protein: CASSYGQGGFHYEQYF.